This T cell receptor (beta chain) was found in a study of blood T cell repertoires in COVID-19. Original processing methods: Estimation of nucleated cell counts was performed using reference gene primer amplification. Assay used: immunoSEQ multiplex PCR; TCRdb lists only in-frame clones, some missing. V and J calls plus clone size are reproduced from that table; the DNA served to infer D and trimming. The table has over 200,000 clones, less than 90% seen once. V gave up 0 bases and J gave up 2 bases, with 14 bases separating them. The V gene's germline CDR1 is SGHRS and CDR2 YFSETQ. This CDR3 has 16 amino acids.

This sequence originates from a man between 40 and 49 years old with active or convalescent COVID-19. This sequence joins TRBV5-1 and TRBJ1-2; D is unresolved. The sequenced sample was peripheral blood. The CDR3, as DNA: TGCGCCAGCAGCTTGGCCGTAGGGCGGGTGAACTATGGCTACACCTTC. Translating gives CASSLAVGRVNYGYTF.